This TCR beta chain was found in a study of vaccination and CD4 T cells after COVID-19. Study-wide context: Participants were vaccinated with two doses, given as either BNT162b2 or mRNA-1273 vaccine. Investigators drew the post-COVID samples a median 101 days after diagnosis, with a range of 35 to 161.

Using its own MiXCR run on the PCR reads, TCRdb lists one record per CDR3 protein. This sample carries 20,000 to 25,000 distinct CDR3 sequences, under 75% of them seen once, and the ten largest clones take over 0.9%. Germline loops: CDR1 MNHNS, CDR2 SASEGT. The CDR3 sequence is 15 residues long. V was clipped by 7 bases and J by 2 bases, with 15 bases between them. This clonotype was detected only a few times. What it binds is unknown. The study, taken as a whole, reports: Vaccine-specific clones numbering 304 of 307 showed spike mono-reactivity in convalescent patients.

The V call is TRBV6-1, the J call TRBJ2-1; tentative D call: TRBD1 (6 bases). The sequence was collected from a human donor who had recovered from COVID-19. This specimen was CD4+ T cells from blood, taken before SARS-CoV-2 vaccination. The DNA of the CDR3 is TGTGCCAGCACCTTGGGGGCAGGAGCCTACAATGAGCAGTTCTTC. Amino acids: CASTLGAGAYNEQFF.